This T cell receptor beta chain was observed in a study of cytomegalovirus exposure and HLA in healthy donors. Study-wide results and limits: Reports showed the classifier diagnosing cytomegalovirus status with high specificity and sensitivity. Data from an earlier analysis indicated that most TCR beta V segments were productive either about 87% or about 30% of the time.

V shed 3 bases, J shed 7 bases, and the junction held 12 bases outside the gene matches. Germline CDR1 and CDR2: PRHDT and FYEKMQ (reference sequence). This CDR3 spans 18 amino acids. The PCR had 60 Vbeta and 13 Jbeta primers. Produced via immunoSEQ multiplex PCR; TCRdb's table is partial and in-frame only. Of about 140,000 clones listed, roughly 80% are singletons. Remarks on this clone: Its antigen is as yet unknown.

This rearrangement joins TRBV13 to TRBJ2-2; 12 bases match TRBD1. The sample taken for sequencing was PBMCs. This TCR was recovered from a woman aged 40 to 55 in good health and CMV-seronegative. The CDR3: CASSFGGTGGLRNGELFF. CDR3 DNA: TGTGCCAGCAGCTTCGGAGGGACAGGGGGCCTTCGTAACGGGGAGCTGTTTTTT.